Following are 26 T cell receptor beta chains from one sample sequenced in a study of cytomegalovirus exposure and HLA in healthy donors. Clones were read by immunoSEQ multiplex PCR, and TCRdb kept only the in-frame ones, dropping some. The table records under 200,000 clones, roughly 90% of them present only once. The sequencing input was PBMCs. The receptors here all came from a woman aged 18-30 years in good health and CMV-seropositive.

The rearrangement joins TRBV30 to TRBJ1-2; D unresolved. Trimming removed 1 base at V and 4 bases at J, with 7 bases between. Germline V lookup: CDR1 GTSNPN, CDR2 SVGIG (reference sequence). The length of the CDR3 is 12 residues. This CDR3 is CAWSDGSYGYTF. The CDR3 DNA sequence: TGTGCCTGGAGTGACGGGAGCTATGGCTACACCTTC.

This chain links TRBV11-2 with TRBJ1-2, with no clear D. Trimming shortened V by 1 base and J by 7 bases, and 7 bases separated the two germline ends. The length of the CDR3 is 12 residues. The germline CDR1 and CDR2 sequences are SGHAT and FQNNGV. The CDR3 sequence: CASSLGPSGYTF. The CDR3 DNA reads TGTGCCAGCAGCTTAGGGCCCTCTGGCTACACCTTC.

The chain combines TRBV19 with TRBJ2-7, with D maybe TRBD1 (5 bases). V dropped 3 bases and J dropped 6 bases, with 18 bases sitting between them. This CDR3 comprises 15 residues. Germline V lookup: CDR1 LNHDA, CDR2 SQIVND (reference sequence). CDR3 amino acids: CASSIKRTSLFEQYF. CDR3 DNA: TGTGCCAGTAGTATTAAACGGACAAGTCTTTTCGAGCAGTACTTC. Variable domain in full (rest from reference TRBV19 and TRBJ2-7): DGGITQSPKYLFRKEGQNVTLSCEQNLNHDAMYWYRQDPGQGLRLIYYSQIVNDFQKGDIAEGYSVSREKKESFPLTVTSAQKNPTAFYLCASSIKRTSLFEQYFGPGTRLTVT.

V and J are TRBV15 and TRBJ1-2; D uncertain. CDR1 is LNHNV and CDR2 is YYDKDF in the germline V gene (reference sequence). The CDR3 has 14 residues. Trimming took 0 bases from V and 6 from J, leaving 11 bases between them. The DNA for the CDR3 is TGTGCCACCAGCAGAGATTTTGCCCAGGATGGCTACACCTTC. As protein: CATSRDFAQDGYTF.

The gene calls are TRBV30 and TRBJ2-7, with D perhaps TRBD1 (6 bases). CDR3 size: 12 residues. Germline CDR1 reads GTSNPN; CDR2 reads SVGIG (reference sequence). V shed 4 bases and J shed 6 bases, with 13 bases lying between them. CDR3 region: CAWNWGPGEQYF. The CDR3, as DNA: TGTGCCTGGAACTGGGGGCCGGGCGAGCAGTACTTC.

The chain combines TRBV30 with TRBJ1-4; no reliable D call. Germline V gene lookup returns CDR1 GTSNPN and CDR2 SVGIG (reference sequence). The CDR3 loop spans 14 amino acids. The V end lost 4 bases, the J end lost 3 bases, and 12 bases lay between the germline ends. The CDR3 region is CAWTPGWSNEKLFF. For the CDR3, the DNA is TGTGCCTGGACCCCGGGGTGGTCTAATGAAAAACTGTTTTTT.

The chain is built from TRBV29-1 and TRBJ1-4; D gene unclear. The CDR3 has 12 amino acids. The V end lost 4 bases, the J end lost 6 bases, and 9 bases lay between the germline ends. Germline assignment: CDR1 SQVTM and CDR2 ANQGSEA. In DNA, the CDR3 is TGCAGCGTTGGGAGGGAGTATGAAAAACTGTTTTTT. Its translation: CSVGREYEKLFF.

The rearrangement uses TRBV28 and TRBJ1-2; TRBD1 is a possible D gene (6 bases). The CDR3 runs to 14 residues. Deletions cut 2 bases from V and 4 bases from J, with 11 bases between. Per the germline V gene, CDR1 is MDHEN and CDR2 is SYDVKM. The CDR3 protein is CASSLPGERYGYTF. The CDR3 nucleotides are TGTGCCAGCAGTTTACCAGGGGAGCGCTATGGCTACACCTTC.

CDR3 bases: TGTGCCACCCGGAGAGTTAACACTGAAGCTTTCTTT. Amino acids: CATRRVNTEAFF. This chain connects TRBV6-1 to TRBJ1-1; D not certain. In germline, CDR1 is MNHNS, CDR2 SASEGT. Trimming removed 10 bases from V and 2 bases from J, with 11 bases in between. This CDR3 is built from 12 residues.

This CDR3 is CASSLVLSGVSYNEQFF. The CDR3 DNA follows: TGCGCCAGCAGCTTGGTTCTTAGCGGGGTTTCCTACAATGAGCAGTTCTTC. The chain employs TRBV5-1 and TRBJ2-1; 8 positions match TRBD2. There are 17 residues in the CDR3. Unmatched junction bases numbered 6, after V lost 0 bases and J lost 1 base. Germline V gene sequence: CDR1 SGHRS, CDR2 YFSETQ.

The rearrangement links TRBV2 to TRBJ2-3; 9 bases fit TRBD2. The CDR3 contains 16 residues. CDR1 is SNHLY and CDR2 is FYNNEI in the germline V gene. The V gene end was trimmed by 6 bases and the J gene end by 2 bases; junction bases not matched to a gene: 9. CDR3 loop: CASRGPAGGDTDTQYF. The DNA for the CDR3 is TGTGCCAGCAGGGGCCCAGCGGGGGGAGACACAGATACGCAGTATTTT.

The chain carries TRBV2 and TRBJ1-1; 11 nucleotides line up with TRBD1. The germline V gene has CDR1 SNHLY and CDR2 FYNNEI. With 5 bases clipped from V and 0 bases from J, the junction kept 5 bases outside the gene matches. The CDR3 totals 16 residues. The CDR3 bases are TGTGCCAGCAGTATTCCGGGACAGGGGGTGAACACTGAAGCTTTCTTT. It yields the protein CASSIPGQGVNTEAFF.

The chain employs TRBV25-1 and TRBJ1-3; no clear D. The germline V gene has CDR1 MGHDK and CDR2 SYGVNS. The V and J ends lost 3 bases and 0 bases respectively, with 12 bases between them. CDR3 size: 16 residues. This CDR3 reads CASSDPSRNSGNTIYF. CDR3 coding DNA: TGTGCCAGCAGTGACCCCTCGCGGAACTCTGGAAACACCATATATTTT.

This clone was recorded once. This chain connects TRBV27 to TRBJ2-7; 10 nucleotides agree with TRBD1. J lost 6 bases, V lost 9 bases, and 11 bases had no gene match. This CDR3 region has 14 residues. Germline lookup yields CDR1 MNHEY and CDR2 SMNVEV (reference sequence). The CDR3 nucleotides read TGTGCCAGTGCCGGGACAGGGGCTTGGGTCGAGCAGTACTTC. This gives the protein CASAGTGAWVEQYF.

V gene TRBV27 combines with J gene TRBJ1-2; 11 nucleotides agree with TRBD1. V gave up 5 bases and J gave up 4 bases; unmatched junction bases: 9. Germline loops: CDR1 MNHEY, CDR2 SMNVEV (reference sequence). The CDR3 runs to 16 residues. CDR3 sequence: CASSKTPGTGGYGYTF. CDR3 bases: TGTGCCAGCAGTAAAACCCCCGGGACAGGGGGCTATGGCTACACCTTC.

This chain joins TRBV19 and TRBJ1-1; 9 bases fit TRBD1. Looked up from germline, CDR1 is LNHDA and CDR2 is SQIVND (reference sequence). CDR3 length equals 16 residues. V was pared by 6 bases and J by 5 bases, with 13 bases of the junction left unmatched. The CDR3 sequence: CASSPSYRGQGTEAFF. Here the CDR3 DNA reads TGTGCCAGTAGCCCCTCTTACAGGGGGCAGGGGACTGAAGCTTTCTTT.

The chain links TRBV11-2 to TRBJ1-2; 7 nucleotides align to TRBD1. The V segment lost 3 bases and the J segment 4 bases; nucleotides outside the gene matches: 14. From germline, CDR1 is SGHAT and CDR2 FQNNGV. The CDR3 totals 17 residues. The CDR3 protein is CASSFSKPQQGPYGYTF. The CDR3 coding sequence is TGTGCCAGCAGCTTCTCTAAACCTCAACAGGGGCCCTATGGCTACACCTTC.

V gene TRBV9 combines with J gene TRBJ2-5; TRBD2 aligns across 7 bases. Trimming cost V 2 bases and J 5 bases; bases outside gene matches: 9. CDR1 is SGDLS, CDR2 YYNGEE, per germline. The CDR3 has 15 residues. CDR3 nucleotide sequence: TGTGCCAGCAGCGTTGGGGCTAGCGGAGTCGAGACCCAGTACTTC. Protein product: CASSVGASGVETQYF.

The chain carries TRBV27 and TRBJ2-3; TRBD2 agrees at 7 bases. Germline V CDR1 and CDR2: MNHEY, SMNVEV (reference sequence). The CDR3 runs to 17 residues. Trimming took 0 bases from V and 2 from J; bases not matched to a gene: 8. In DNA, the CDR3 is TGTGCCAGCAGTTTATCGTTCGCGGGAGTCTTCACAGATACGCAGTATTTT. Its protein product is CASSLSFAGVFTDTQYF.

This sequence joins TRBV10-3 and TRBJ2-1; no firm D call. CDR1 and CDR2 (germline): ENHRY, SYGVKD. V gave up 6 bases and J gave up 9 bases, with 15 bases separating them. The CDR3 loop spans 13 amino acids. The CDR3 DNA reads TGTGCCATCAGGGTAGCCCGGAGCACTGAGCAGTTCTTC. Translated, it gives CAIRVARSTEQFF.

The rearrangement joins TRBV5-1 to TRBJ2-7; D is unclear. Trimming stripped 3 bases from V and 4 bases from J, with 14 bases between. Germline-derived CDR1 and CDR2 are SGHRS and YFSETQ. CDR3 size: 14 residues. The CDR3 region has the DNA TGCGCCAGCAGCTCACCTAAAATACCTTACGAGCAGTACTTC. Amino acid sequence: CASSSPKIPYEQYF.

The rearrangement uses TRBV9 and TRBJ2-5; tentative D call: TRBD2 (6 bases). Germline V CDR1 and CDR2: SGDLS, YYNGEE. The CDR3 has 13 amino acids. V shed 4 bases and J shed 4 bases, with 11 bases lying between them. DNA of the CDR3: TGTGCCAGCAGCTCCCCAGCGGGAGAGACCCAGTACTTC. It codes for CASSSPAGETQYF.

V gene TRBV2 combines with J gene TRBJ2-1; D gene ambiguous. There are 13 residues in the CDR3. The germline V and J ends were trimmed by 2 bases and 8 bases, with 10 bases remaining between them. The germline CDR1 and CDR2 sequences are SNHLY and FYNNEI. CDR3 bases: TGTGCCAGCAGTGAATTGGGTCGGGATGAGCAGTTCTTC. Its translation: CASSELGRDEQFF.

V gene TRBV5-1 combines with J gene TRBJ2-3; TRBD2 matches at 14 bases. The CDR3 length is 16 residues. Germline CDR1 is SGHRS and CDR2 is YFSETQ. Trimming cost V 2 bases and J 6 bases; bases outside gene matches: 5. Here the CDR3 reads CASSFGLAGGQDTQYF. Here the CDR3 DNA reads TGCGCCAGCAGCTTTGGACTAGCGGGAGGCCAGGATACGCAGTATTTT.

The J gene is TRBJ2-7, the V gene TRBV4-3, with a possible D match to TRBD1 (6 bases). The CDR3 is made up of 13 amino acids. Deletions cut 5 bases from V and 1 base from J, with 9 bases between. Germline V gene lookup returns CDR1 LGHNA and CDR2 YSLEER. CDR3 nucleotide sequence: TGCGCCAGCAGCGTAGGACAGTCCTACGAGCAGTACTTC. Translating it yields CASSVGQSYEQYF.

V is TRBV4-1 and J is TRBJ2-7, with D possibly being TRBD2 (5 bases). The V gene's germline CDR1 is MGHRA and CDR2 YSYEKL. V lost 5 bases to trimming and J lost 2 bases, with 10 bases between them. This CDR3 has 13 amino acids. CDR3: CASSTTKTYEQYF. Here the CDR3 DNA reads TGCGCCAGCAGCACGACTAAAACCTACGAGCAGTACTTC.